The T cell receptor (beta chain) described here comes from a study of blood T cells in healthy people across ages. Whole-study results and caveats: Changes in expanded clonotypes were possibly confounded, as the CMV status of donors was unknown. Versus aged donors, long-lived donors had higher diversity and more naive CD4+ cells.

Trimming stripped 6 bases from V and 0 bases from J, with 14 bases between. Germline CDR1 and CDR2: MGHDK and SYGVNS. The CDR3 has 15 residues. There are a few counts of this clonotype. Antigen specificity is unknown. Primers used in a second PCR of roughly 6 to 11 cycles were a sample-barcoded 5' primer and a J-beta primer mix. Per sample, CDR3-containing paired-end reads numbered at least 3 million. TCRdb independently ran MiXCR on the 5' RACE reads; one entry per CDR3 protein. The data contain 850,000 to 1,100,000 distinct CDR3 sequences, 35% to 45% of them seen just once; the ten biggest clones take up around 12%. The total RNA that was extracted per sample amounted to at least 5.5 micrograms.

The specimen was blood. This clonotype was sampled from a man younger than 35 in good health. The chain uses TRBV25-1 and TRBJ1-2; no clear D. CDR3 region: CASRKEENPNYGYTF. The CDR3 nucleotides are TGTGCCAGCAGGAAAGAAGAAAACCCTAACTATGGCTACACCTTC.